A selection of T cell receptor beta chains follows, all from one sample in a study of vaccination and CD4 T cells after COVID-19. In TCRdb, the PCR reads were re-called with MiXCR into one record per CDR3 protein. The sample has 10,000 to 15,000 distinct CDR3 sequences; 45% to 60% are singletons. These receptors are not linked to any known antigen. The sample consisted of CD4+ T cells from blood, cultured in vitro. These TCRs come from a human donor who had recovered from COVID-19. The CDR3 runs from the conserved cysteine through the conserved F or W. The order of the fields is V gene, J gene, CDR3 length, clone size, D gene, CDR3 DNA, CDR3 protein. A D gene is named only where the DNA matches it firmly. Clone size is given for some rows only: seen once, a few or many times, or a class if the clone is expanded.

TRBV5-1,TRBJ1-2,14,NA,NA,TGCGCCAGCAGCTCGGCAGGGGAGGTCTATGGCTACACCTTC,CASSSAGEVYGYTF
TRBV20-1,TRBJ1-2,12,few,NA,TGCAGACCGTCGGGGGGAAACTATGGCTACACCTTC,CRPSGGNYGYTF
TRBV21-1,TRBJ2-7,17,NA,NA,TGTGCCAGCAGCATCCCAGTGGGGGGGGGCGGCACCTACGAGCAGTACTTC,CASSIPVGGGGTYEQYF
TRBV2,TRBJ2-5,15,NA,TRBD1,TGTGCCAGCAGTGGGGACAGGGTAGGGAAAGAGACCCAGTACTTC,CASSGDRVGKETQYF
TRBV20-1,TRBJ1-2,13,NA,NA,TGCAGTCCCTTTGATCGCGGGGGAGATGGCTACACCTTC,CSPFDRGGDGYTF
TRBV5-6,TRBJ2-6,17,once,NA,TGTGCCAGCAGCTTTCGGCAGCGCCTCTCTGGGGCCAACGTCCTGACTTTC,CASSFRQRLSGANVLTF
TRBV18,TRBJ2-3,13,NA,NA,TGTGCCAGCTCACCGGGACGGGTGGATACGCAGTATTTT,CASSPGRVDTQYF
TRBV7-9,TRBJ1-3,13,few,NA,TGTGCCAGCAGCTTAGAATCGGGAAACACCATATATTTT,CASSLESGNTIYF
TRBV19,TRBJ1-1,13,NA,NA,TGTGCCAGTACGGAACGTATGAACACTGAAGCTTTCTTT,CASTERMNTEAFF
TRBV6-1,TRBJ2-1,14,NA,NA,TGTGCCAGCAGTCAAAGGGGCTGGGACAATGAGCAGTTCTTC,CASSQRGWDNEQFF
TRBV7-9,TRBJ2-7,12,NA,TRBD1,TGTGCCAGCAGCTTGACAGGGGATGAGCAGTACTTC,CASSLTGDEQYF
TRBV11-2,TRBJ2-5,13,few,NA,TGTGCCAGCAGCCCGGAGCTTCAAGAGACCCAGTACTTC,CASSPELQETQYF
TRBV20-1,TRBJ1-3,16,few,NA,TGCAGTGCTAGAGTAACGGGGGCCTCATCTGGAAACACCATATATTTT,CSARVTGASSGNTIYF
TRBV7-2,TRBJ2-1,13,few,NA,TGTGCCAGCGGTTATTTCTTCGGGGAAGGGCAGTTCTTC,CASGYFFGEGQFF
TRBV6-5,TRBJ1-3,16,NA,NA,TGTGCCAGCAGTTCCGCTGCGGTCGGGTCGGGAAACACCATATATTTT,CASSSAAVGSGNTIYF
TRBV7-8,TRBJ2-7,15,few,TRBD1,TGTGCCAGTAAAGCCCCCAGGACAGGTGGTTACGAGCAGTACTTC,CASKAPRTGGYEQYF
TRBV6-1,TRBJ2-7,13,NA,NA,TGTGCCAGCCCTAACTCGCAGGGCTCGGAGCAGTACTTC,CASPNSQGSEQYF
TRBV19,TRBJ1-6,17,few,TRBD1,TGTGCCAGTAGTACCCTCCCGACAGGGTGGCAGAGTTCACCCCTCCACTTT,CASSTLPTGWQSSPLHF
TRBV9,TRBJ2-1,15,NA,NA,TGTGCCAGCAGCGTATCTGGGCCCGCTTGGGATGAGCAGTTCTTC,CASSVSGPAWDEQFF
TRBV12-3/TRBV12-4,TRBJ2-1,10,few,NA,TGTGCCAGCAGCCTTAGTGAGCAGTTCTTC,CASSLSEQFF
TRBV28,TRBJ2-5,15,NA,NA,TGTGCCAGCAGTCCGTTAGGGGGCGGGGAAGAGACCCAGTACTTC,CASSPLGGGEETQYF
TRBV20-1,TRBJ1-5,13,NA,NA,TGCAGTGCTAGTTTGGGGGTAAATCAGCCCCAGCATTTT,CSASLGVNQPQHF